This T cell receptor (beta chain) was documented in a study of T-cell reconstitution after alpha-beta-depleted transplantation in children. Study results and caveats: There were some patients whose high TCRbeta diversity at day 60 came from surviving recipient T cells and thymic progenitors. Reported findings indicate that, about two months after transplant, alpha-beta T cells came from several hundred expanded clones, which were derived from non-depleted graft cells.

After removal of 0 bases from V and 4 bases from J, the junction contained 9 bases not matched to a gene. The length of the CDR3 is 17 residues. Germline V lookup: CDR1 SGHAT, CDR2 FQDESV (reference sequence). This clonotype came up many times. As yet, its antigen is unknown. Unique molecular identifiers were built into the TCRbeta library. Via MiXCR, TCRdb re-called the PCR reads, giving one row per CDR3 protein. Of more than 300,000 distinct CDR3 sequences listed, 15% to 20% are singletons. This sequence joins TRBV11-1 and TRBJ2-1, with 7 bases that match TRBD2. The receptor comes from a male patient under 10 years old who had a stem cell transplant for acute lymphoblastic leukemia, so the T cells may come from the graft donor. Sequences were derived from PBMCs, mostly from graft donor cells, sampled 360 days after TCRalphabeta/CD19-depleted stem cell transplant. CDR3 in amino acids: CASSLANRLALYNEQFF. DNA for the CDR3: TGTGCCAGCAGCTTAGCAAACCGACTAGCCCTTTACAATGAGCAGTTCTTC.